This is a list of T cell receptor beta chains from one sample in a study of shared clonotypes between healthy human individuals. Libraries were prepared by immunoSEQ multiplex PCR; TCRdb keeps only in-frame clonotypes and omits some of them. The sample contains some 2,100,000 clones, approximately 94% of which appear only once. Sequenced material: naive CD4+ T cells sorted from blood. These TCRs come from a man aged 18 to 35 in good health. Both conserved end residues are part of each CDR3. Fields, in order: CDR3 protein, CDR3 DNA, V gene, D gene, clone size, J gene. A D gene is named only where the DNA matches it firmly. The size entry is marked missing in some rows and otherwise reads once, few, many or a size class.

CASSLGLGSPYNEQFF | TGTGCCAGCAGCTTAGGACTAGGATCCCCCTACAATGAGCAGTTCTTC | TRBV11-2 | NA | NA | TRBJ2-1
CASTQARVQPQHF | TGTGCCAGCACCCAAGCGAGGGTCCAGCCCCAGCATTTT | TRBV2 | NA | once | TRBJ1-5
CASSQAPATGGHSYEQYF | TGCGCCAGCAGCCAAGCTCCCGCGACAGGGGGCCACTCCTACGAGCAGTACTTC | TRBV4-3 | TRBD1 | NA | TRBJ2-7
CASSRNQGDTGELFF | TGTGCCAGCTCACGGAACCAGGGGGACACCGGGGAGCTGTTTTTT | TRBV18 | TRBD1 | NA | TRBJ2-2
CAWSGGGNEQYF | TGTGCCTGGTCCGGAGGGGGCAACGAGCAGTACTTC | TRBV30 | NA | NA | TRBJ2-7
CASSEEEAQPQHF | TGTGCCAGCAGTGAAGAAGAGGCTCAGCCCCAGCATTTT | TRBV2 | NA | NA | TRBJ1-5
CSVETSGRRPQETQYF | TGCAGCGTTGAGACTAGCGGGAGGCGACCCCAAGAGACCCAGTACTTC | TRBV29-1 | TRBD2 | NA | TRBJ2-5
CASSDRANTEAFF | TGTGCCAGTAGTGACAGAGCGAACACTGAAGCTTTCTTT | TRBV19 | NA | NA | TRBJ1-1
CASSFAGWGYTF | TGTGCCAGCAGCTTCGCAGGGTGGGGCTACACCTTC | TRBV7-9 | NA | NA | TRBJ1-2
CSVSGPGEQYF | TGCAGCGTTAGCGGGCCTGGGGAGCAGTACTTC | TRBV29-1 | NA | NA | TRBJ2-7
CASSSEGGISEQYF | TGTGCCAGCAGCTCCGAGGGGGGGATAAGCGAGCAGTACTTC | TRBV7-2 | NA | NA | TRBJ2-7
CASSQAAGSSYEQYF | TGTGCCAGCAGCCAAGCGGCAGGGAGCTCCTACGAGCAGTACTTC | TRBV4-2 | NA | once | TRBJ2-7
CASSGGYGYTF | TGTGCCAGCAGCGGTGGCTATGGCTACACCTTC | TRBV25-1 | NA | NA | TRBJ1-2
CASSLEGPASWGYNEQFF | TGCGCCAGCAGCTTGGAAGGTCCCGCTTCCTGGGGCTACAATGAGCAGTTCTTC | TRBV5-1 | NA | NA | TRBJ2-1
CASNLQGITNYGYTF | TGTGCCAGCAATCTACAGGGGATTACTAACTATGGCTACACCTTC | TRBV6-6 | TRBD1 | NA | TRBJ1-2
CASSLEGQGPHGYTF | TGTGCCAGCAGCTTAGAGGGACAGGGCCCCCATGGCTACACCTTC | TRBV7-8 | TRBD1 | few | TRBJ1-2
CASSVDRLADTQYF | TGTGCCAGCTCCGTGGACAGGCTCGCAGATACGCAGTATTTT | TRBV5-4 | TRBD1 | NA | TRBJ2-3
CASSDPSGSTDTQYF | TGCGCCAGCAGCGACCCTAGCGGAAGCACAGATACGCAGTATTTT | TRBV5-1 | TRBD2 | NA | TRBJ2-3
CASSLETGERETQYF | TGTGCCAGCAGCTTAGAAACCGGGGAGCGAGAGACCCAGTACTTC | TRBV7-8 | NA | NA | TRBJ2-5
CASSLGTSGGPGNIQYF | TGTGCCAGCAGTCTAGGGACTAGCGGGGGGCCCGGAAACATTCAGTACTTC | TRBV27 | TRBD2 | NA | TRBJ2-4
CASRRTGGYEQYF | TGTGCCAGCAGGCGAACAGGGGGTTACGAGCAGTACTTC | TRBV6-1 | TRBD1 | NA | TRBJ2-7
CASSFHQGGNTEAFF | TGTGCCAGCAGCTTTCATCAGGGAGGAAACACTGAAGCTTTCTTT | TRBV7-9 | NA | NA | TRBJ1-1
CASSLEGRGPETQYF | TGTGCCAGCAGCTTAGAGGGCAGGGGGCCGGAGACCCAGTACTTC | TRBV13 | TRBD1 | NA | TRBJ2-5
CASSLEEGSSYGYTF | TGTGCCAGCAGCTTAGAGGAGGGCTCCAGCTATGGCTACACCTTC | TRBV7-2 | NA | NA | TRBJ1-2
CASVRVRRAGGEQYF | TGTGCCAGCGTAAGGGTCCGCAGGGCCGGTGGGGAGCAGTACTTC | TRBV2 | NA | NA | TRBJ2-7
CASSVGQGIQPQHF | TGTGCCAGCAGCGTCGGACAGGGGATTCAGCCCCAGCATTTT | TRBV5-8 | TRBD1 | NA | TRBJ1-5
CASSQVRSGLAGGFETQYF | TGCGCCAGCAGCCAAGTAAGAAGTGGACTAGCGGGGGGCTTCGAGACCCAGTACTTC | TRBV4-1 | TRBD2 | once | TRBJ2-5
CASSQDVNTGELFF | TGCGCCAGCAGCCAAGACGTCAACACCGGGGAGCTGTTTTTT | TRBV4-3 | NA | NA | TRBJ2-2
CASSSGQGNQPQHF | TGTGCCAGCAGCTCCGGACAGGGCAATCAGCCCCAGCATTTT | TRBV7-2 | TRBD1 | NA | TRBJ1-5
CASRARGRGQETQYF | TGTGCCAGCAGAGCCCGGGGCCGGGGGCAAGAGACCCAGTACTTC | TRBV6-5 | NA | NA | TRBJ2-5
CASSETGINTEAFF | TGTGCCAGCAGTGAGACTGGGATAAACACTGAAGCTTTCTTT | TRBV25-1 | NA | NA | TRBJ1-1
CASGTGYSYNEQFF | TGCGCCAGCGGGACAGGGTACTCCTACAATGAGCAGTTCTTC | TRBV5-1 | TRBD1 | NA | TRBJ2-1
CASSMEGLNTEAFF | TGTGCCAGTAGTATGGAGGGATTGAACACTGAAGCTTTCTTT | TRBV19 | NA | NA | TRBJ1-1
CASRSGTKDLAKNIQYF | TGTGCCAGCAGATCCGGGACAAAAGATTTAGCCAAAAACATTCAGTACTTC | TRBV11-2 | NA | NA | TRBJ2-4
CASSPEGSQPQHF | TGCGCCAGCAGCCCCGAGGGCAGTCAGCCCCAGCATTTT | TRBV5-1 | NA | NA | TRBJ1-5
CASSLAPGPYEQYF | TGTGCCAGCAGCTTAGCGCCCGGCCCCTACGAGCAGTACTTC | TRBV7-2 | NA | NA | TRBJ2-7
CAALSGESLGYTF | TGTGCCGCCCTTTCAGGGGAGTCCCTTGGCTACACCTTC | TRBV28 | NA | NA | TRBJ1-2
CASSLVVSTEAFF | TGTGCCAGCAGCTTAGTGGTATCCACTGAAGCTTTCTTT | TRBV11-2 | NA | NA | TRBJ1-1
CAISEPASGATYEQYF | TGTGCCATCAGTGAGCCGGCTAGCGGAGCGACCTACGAGCAGTACTTC | TRBV10-3 | TRBD2 | NA | TRBJ2-7
CASSQYRDRGSYEQYF | TGCGCCAGCAGTCAATATCGGGACAGGGGCTCCTACGAGCAGTACTTC | TRBV23-1 | TRBD1 | once | TRBJ2-7
CASSSGTGVPYEQYF | TGCGCCAGCAGCTCCGGGACAGGAGTCCCCTACGAGCAGTACTTC | TRBV5-1 | TRBD1 | NA | TRBJ2-7
CASSGQGGSYEQYF | TGTGCCAGCAGTGGACAGGGGGGGTCCTACGAGCAGTACTTC | TRBV2 | TRBD1 | NA | TRBJ2-7
CASSWGPGELFF | TGTGCCAGCAGCTGGGGCCCCGGGGAGCTGTTTTTT | TRBV7-9 | NA | once | TRBJ2-2
CAIMSPGASDTQYF | TGTGCCATCATGAGCCCGGGTGCTTCAGATACGCAGTATTTT | TRBV10-3 | NA | NA | TRBJ2-3
CASSFPGGLGF | TGTGCCAGCAGTTTTCCCGGGGGGCTAGGCTTT | TRBV28 | NA | once | TRBJ1-1
CASSSWTGLGNTIYF | TGTGCCAGCAGCTCCTGGACAGGGCTTGGAAACACCATATATTTT | TRBV7-9 | TRBD1 | NA | TRBJ1-3
CANSEREGTEAFF | TGTGCTAATAGTGAAAGGGAGGGCACTGAAGCTTTCTTT | TRBV12-5 | NA | NA | TRBJ1-1
CASRRLAGGRETQYF | TGTGCCAGCAGGAGACTAGCGGGGGGGCGAGAGACCCAGTACTTC | TRBV6-6 | TRBD2 | NA | TRBJ2-5
CASGGWGGTDGYTF | TGTGCCAGCGGGGGCTGGGGGGGTACGGATGGCTACACCTTC | TRBV27 | NA | NA | TRBJ1-2
CASSLAGTGVSNEQFF | TGTGCCAGCAGCTTAGCTGGGACAGGGGTTTCCAATGAGCAGTTCTTC | TRBV11-2 | TRBD1 | NA | TRBJ2-1
CASSLRQGYEQYF | TGTGCCAGCAGCTTGAGGCAGGGTTACGAGCAGTACTTC | TRBV7-9 | NA | NA | TRBJ2-7
CASSSRQSGPYNEQFF | TGTGCCAGCAGCTCTAGACAGTCCGGACCCTACAATGAGCAGTTCTTC | TRBV7-8 | NA | NA | TRBJ2-1
CASRGPGQGADEQYF | TGTGCCAGCAGGGGACCGGGACAGGGGGCGGACGAGCAGTACTTC | TRBV6-5 | TRBD1 | NA | TRBJ2-7
CASSLAVSRGEKLFF | TGTGCCAGCAGCTTAGCTGTGTCACGCGGCGAAAAACTGTTTTTT | TRBV7-9 | NA | NA | TRBJ1-4
CASSDYSGSTGTGELFF | TGTGCCAGCAGCGACTATAGCGGGAGCACCGGCACCGGGGAGCTGTTTTTT | TRBV7-2 | TRBD2 | NA | TRBJ2-2
CASSGMGQESRYNEQFF | TGTGCCAGCAGCGGTATGGGACAGGAAAGTCGGTACAATGAGCAGTTCTTC | TRBV2 | TRBD1 | NA | TRBJ2-1
CASSARGTGELFF | TGCGCCAGCAGCGCACGGGGGACCGGGGAGCTGTTTTTT | TRBV5-1 | NA | NA | TRBJ2-2
CASSLTGVGSPLHF | TGTGCCAGCAGCTTGACAGGGGTGGGTTCACCCCTCCACTTT | TRBV7-2 | TRBD1 | NA | TRBJ1-6
CASSGGTGGTYEQYF | TGTGCCAGCAGCGGTGGGACCGGCGGTACCTACGAGCAGTACTTC | TRBV7-2 | NA | NA | TRBJ2-7